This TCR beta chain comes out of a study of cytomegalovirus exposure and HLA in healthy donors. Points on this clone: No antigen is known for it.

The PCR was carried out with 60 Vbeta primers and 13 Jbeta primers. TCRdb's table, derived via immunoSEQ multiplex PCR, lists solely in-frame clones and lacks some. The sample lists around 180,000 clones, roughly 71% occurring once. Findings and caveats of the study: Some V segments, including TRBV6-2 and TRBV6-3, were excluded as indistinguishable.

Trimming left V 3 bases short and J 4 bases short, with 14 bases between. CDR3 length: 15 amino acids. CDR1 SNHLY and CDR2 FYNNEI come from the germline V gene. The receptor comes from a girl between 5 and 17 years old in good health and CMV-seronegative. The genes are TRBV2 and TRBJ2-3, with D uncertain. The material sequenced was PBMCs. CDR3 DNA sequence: TGTGCCAGCAGTGAGGGCCTCCTTTTGCCAGATACGCAGTATTTT. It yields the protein CASSEGLLLPDTQYF. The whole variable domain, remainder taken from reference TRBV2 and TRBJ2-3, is EPEVTQTPSHQVTQMGQEVILRCVPISNHLYFYWYRQILGQKVEFLVSFYNNEISEKSEIFDDQFSVERPDGSNFTLKIRSTKLEDSAMYFCASSEGLLLPDTQYFGPGTRLTVL.